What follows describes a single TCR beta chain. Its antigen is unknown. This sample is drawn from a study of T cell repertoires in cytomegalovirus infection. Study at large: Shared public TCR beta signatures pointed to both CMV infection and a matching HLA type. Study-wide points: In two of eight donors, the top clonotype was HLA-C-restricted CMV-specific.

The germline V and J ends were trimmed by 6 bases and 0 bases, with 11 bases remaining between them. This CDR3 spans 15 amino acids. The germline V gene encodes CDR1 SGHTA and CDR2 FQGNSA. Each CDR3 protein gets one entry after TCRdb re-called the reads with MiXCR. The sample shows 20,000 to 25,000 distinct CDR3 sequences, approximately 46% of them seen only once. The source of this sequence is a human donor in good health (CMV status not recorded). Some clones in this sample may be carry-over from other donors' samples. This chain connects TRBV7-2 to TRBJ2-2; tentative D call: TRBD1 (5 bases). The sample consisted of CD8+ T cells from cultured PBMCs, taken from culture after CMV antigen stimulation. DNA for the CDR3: TGTGCCAGCAGTCCGGACACTCCGAACACCGGGGAGCTGTTTTTT. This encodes CASSPDTPNTGELFF.